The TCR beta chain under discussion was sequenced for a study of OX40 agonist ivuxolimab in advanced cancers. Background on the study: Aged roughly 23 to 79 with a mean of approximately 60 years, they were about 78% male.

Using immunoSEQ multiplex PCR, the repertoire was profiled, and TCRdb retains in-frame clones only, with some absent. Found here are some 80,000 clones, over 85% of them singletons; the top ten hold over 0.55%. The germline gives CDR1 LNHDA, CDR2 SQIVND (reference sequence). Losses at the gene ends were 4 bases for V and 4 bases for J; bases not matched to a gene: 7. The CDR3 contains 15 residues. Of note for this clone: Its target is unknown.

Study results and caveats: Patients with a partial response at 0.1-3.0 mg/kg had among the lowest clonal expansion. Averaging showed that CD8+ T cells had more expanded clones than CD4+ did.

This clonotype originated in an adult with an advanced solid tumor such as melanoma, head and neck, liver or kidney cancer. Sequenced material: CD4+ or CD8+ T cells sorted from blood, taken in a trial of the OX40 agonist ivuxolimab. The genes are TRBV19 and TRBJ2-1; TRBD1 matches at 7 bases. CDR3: CASSTFDRDYNEQFF. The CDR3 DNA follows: TGTGCCAGTAGTACCTTTGACAGGGATTACAATGAGCAGTTCTTC.